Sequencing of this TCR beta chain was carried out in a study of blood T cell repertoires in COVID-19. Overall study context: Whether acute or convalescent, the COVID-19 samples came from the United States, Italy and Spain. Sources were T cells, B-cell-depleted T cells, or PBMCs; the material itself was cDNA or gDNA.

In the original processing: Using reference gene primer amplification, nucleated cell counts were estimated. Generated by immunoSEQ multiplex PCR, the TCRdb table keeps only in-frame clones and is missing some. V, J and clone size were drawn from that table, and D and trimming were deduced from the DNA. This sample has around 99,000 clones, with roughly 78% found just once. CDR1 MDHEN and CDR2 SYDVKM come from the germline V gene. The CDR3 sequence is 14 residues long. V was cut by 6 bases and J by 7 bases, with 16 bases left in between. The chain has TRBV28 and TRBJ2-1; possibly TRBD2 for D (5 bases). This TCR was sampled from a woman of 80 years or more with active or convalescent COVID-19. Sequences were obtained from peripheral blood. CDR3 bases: TGTGCCAGCAGCCTACTGGGGAGCGGTAATGAGCAGTTCTTC. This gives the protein CASSLLGSGNEQFF. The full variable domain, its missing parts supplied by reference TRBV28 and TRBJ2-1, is DVKVTQSSRYLVKRTGEKVFLECVQDMDHENMFWYRQDPGLGLRLIYFSYDVKMKEKGDIPEGYSVSREKKERFSLILESASTNQTSMYLCASSLLGSGNEQFFGPGTRLTVL.